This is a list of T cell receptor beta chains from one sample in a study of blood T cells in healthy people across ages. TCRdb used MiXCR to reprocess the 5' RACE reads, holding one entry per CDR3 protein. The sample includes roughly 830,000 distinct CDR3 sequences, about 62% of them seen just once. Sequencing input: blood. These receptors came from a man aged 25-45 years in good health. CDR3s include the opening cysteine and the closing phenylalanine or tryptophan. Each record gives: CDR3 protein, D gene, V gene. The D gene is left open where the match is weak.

CASSPSERGYTF,NA,TRBV14
CASSLARTVNEQFF,NA,TRBV5-8
CSPGVAGTGEQFF,TRBD1,TRBV29-1
CASSLGNRAEYEQYF,NA,TRBV13
CASSSLGYEKLFF,NA,TRBV12-3/TRBV12-4
CASRKGGLEDEQFF,NA,TRBV2
CSVTMAYGYTF,NA,TRBV20-1
CASSPGTTSTQYF,TRBD2,TRBV7-2
CAISDSGGRNYGYTF,TRBD1,TRBV10-3
CASSLADGVPYEQYF,NA,TRBV5-1
CASSQELAGFQETQYF,TRBD2,TRBV4-3
CAISELNRADNSPLHF,NA,TRBV10-3
CASSPGWDTQYF,NA,TRBV7-2
CSAKGFQETQYF,NA,TRBV29-1
CTVNYGYTF,NA,TRBV20-1